These 21 T cell receptor beta chains came from one sample sequenced in a study of T cell responses to AZD1222 COVID-19 vaccine. Sequenced by immunoSEQ multiplex PCR; TCRdb stores in-frame clones only, minus some. The sample has roughly 160,000 clones, about nine tenths seen once; the top ten hold more than 5.5%. The source material was peripheral blood, sampled on day 0 of AZD1222 vaccination. The receptors originated from an adult in good health.

DNA for the CDR3: TGCGCCAGCAGCTTGGACGGGCAGAGGGCCCACGAGCAGTACTTC. As protein: CASSLDGQRAHEQYF. The V gene is TRBV5-1, the J gene TRBJ2-7; the D gene is possibly TRBD2 (5 bases). Germline CDR1 and CDR2: SGHRS and YFSETQ. V was shortened by 0 bases and J by 5 bases, with 15 bases between the two germline ends. The CDR3 runs 15 residues.

Here the CDR3 reads CASSRDRGGYTF. The DNA of the CDR3 is TGCGCCAGCAGCCGGGATCGAGGTGGCTACACCTTC. The chain combines TRBV5-1 with TRBJ1-2; D not certain. V lost 4 bases, J lost 7 bases, and 11 bases lay in between. This CDR3 spans 12 amino acids. Per the germline V gene, CDR1 is SGHRS and CDR2 is YFSETQ.

To note about this clone: The sample contains more than one DNA sequence encoding this CDR3. The J gene is TRBJ2-2, the V gene TRBV6-2 or TRBV6-3; D is ambiguous. The V gene lost 2 bases and the J gene lost 4 bases, with 2 bases spanning the gap. The CDR3 covers 12 residues. Per germline, CDR1 MNHEY and CDR2 SVGEGT. In DNA form, the CDR3 reads TGTGCCAGCAGTTACGGCACCGGGGAGCTGTTTTTT. This gives the protein CASSYGTGELFF.

V usage is TRBV4-3 and J usage is TRBJ2-2; 7 bases agree with TRBD1. Trimming removed 0 bases from V and 4 bases from J; junction bases left unmatched: 2. From germline, CDR1 is LGHNA and CDR2 YSLEER. This CDR3 comprises 15 residues. CDR3 sequence (DNA): TGCGCCAGCAGCCAAGATGCAGGGGGCACCGGGGAGCTGTTTTTT. Encoded protein: CASSQDAGGTGELFF.

This chain joins TRBV14 and TRBJ1-5; 8 nucleotides match TRBD1. Germline-derived CDR1 and CDR2 are SGHDN and FVKESK. The V and J ends lost 4 bases and 2 bases, in that order; junction bases with no gene match: 7. This CDR3 comprises 16 residues. CDR3 amino acids: CASSLAGGAGNQPQHF. The CDR3 DNA sequence: TGTGCCAGCAGCCTCGCAGGGGGCGCGGGCAATCAGCCCCAGCATTTT.

This chain uses TRBV12-3 or TRBV12-4 with TRBJ2-7; D remains unclear. Between the trimmed V and J ends, which lost 3 bases and 5 bases, there was a span of 11 bases. The CDR3 has 13 amino acids. The CDR3 nucleotides are TGTGCCAGCAGTTTGGGCAGGCTCAACGAGCAGTACTTC. This sequence encodes CASSLGRLNEQYF.

Notes on this clone: In the same sample, other DNA sequences code for this CDR3. This chain connects TRBV2 to TRBJ2-7, with TRBD1 matching 9 bases. The V segment lost 8 bases and the J segment 3 bases; nucleotides outside the gene matches: 5. This CDR3 region has 13 residues. The germline V gene encodes CDR1 SNHLY and CDR2 FYNNEI. The CDR3 region is CASLGQGSYEQYF. DNA for the CDR3: TGTGCCAGCCTGGGACAGGGAAGCTACGAGCAGTACTTC. The entire variable domain, with the rest obtained from reference TRBV2 and TRBJ2-7, is as follows: EPEVTQTPSHQVTQMGQEVILRCVPISNHLYFYWYRQILGQKVEFLVSFYNNEISEKSEIFDDQFSVERPDGSNFTLKIRSTKLEDSAMYFCASLGQGSYEQYFGPGTRLTVT.

This chain joins TRBV10-3 and TRBJ2-1; 7 positions agree with TRBD1. The CDR3 length is 13 residues. The germline V gene encodes CDR1 ENHRY and CDR2 SYGVKD. The trim removed 6 bases at V and 8 bases at J, leaving 7 bases unmatched. Here the CDR3 reads CAIRWGTGDEQFF. For the CDR3, the DNA is TGTGCCATCAGGTGGGGAACAGGGGATGAGCAGTTCTTC.

This chain uses TRBV19 with TRBJ1-1; tentative D call: TRBD1 (6 bases). Trimming pared 3 bases from V and 1 base from J, leaving 18 bases between. Per germline, CDR1 LNHDA and CDR2 SQIVND (reference sequence). This CDR3 is 17 amino acids long. In nucleotides, the CDR3 is TGTGCCAGTAGTATGGGGACACCACTCAGTCAGAACACTGAAGCTTTCTTT. Translating it yields CASSMGTPLSQNTEAFF.

The chain joins TRBV24-1 to TRBJ1-5; D not resolved. Germline V gene lookup returns CDR1 KGHDR and CDR2 SFDVKD. V was pared by 6 bases and J by 0 bases, with 5 bases between. The CDR3 spans 13 residues. The CDR3 region has the DNA TGTGCCACCAGTAAGAATAGCAATCAGCCCCAGCATTTT. Translating gives CATSKNSNQPQHF.

The chain joins TRBV5-8 to TRBJ1-3; D remains unclear. Germline CDR1 and CDR2: SGHTS and YDEGEE. Between the trimmed V and J ends, which lost 0 bases and 2 bases, there was a span of 0 bases. The CDR3 has 12 residues. The DNA of the CDR3 is TGTGCCAGCAGCTTGGCTGGAAACACCATATATTTT. Translated: CASSLAGNTIYF.

The chain carries TRBV14 and TRBJ2-1; 8 bases match TRBD2. This CDR3 is built from 17 residues. Germline V gives CDR1 SGHDN, CDR2 FVKESK. The J segment lost 0 bases and the V segment lost 6 bases, leaving 10 bases of the junction unmatched. CDR3 loop: CASSRNSGVSSYNEQFF. CDR3 nucleotides: TGTGCCAGCAGTCGTAATAGCGGGGTGAGCTCCTACAATGAGCAGTTCTTC. Drawing the rest from reference TRBV14 and TRBJ2-1, the complete variable domain is EAGVTQFPSHSVIEKGQTVTLRCDPISGHDNLYWYRRVMGKEIKFLLHFVKESKQDESGMPNNRFLAERTGGTYSTLKVQPAELEDSGVYFCASSRNSGVSSYNEQFFGPGTRLTVL.

This clone was observed a few times. The V call is TRBV5-4, the J call TRBJ2-3; D perhaps matches TRBD2 (6 bases). The CDR3 covers 15 residues. Germline V gene sequence: CDR1 SGHNT, CDR2 YYREEE (reference sequence). Trimming removed 2 bases from V and 2 bases from J, with 12 bases in between. The CDR3 reads CASSFQAGTTDTQYF. CDR3 bases: TGTGCCAGCAGCTTTCAGGCGGGAACCACAGATACGCAGTATTTT.

The chain carries TRBV24-1 and TRBJ2-7; D is unclear. Germline CDR1 and CDR2: KGHDR and SFDVKD. CDR3 length: 14 residues. Trimming took 3 bases from V and 7 from J, leaving 15 bases between them. In nucleotides, the CDR3 is TGTGCCACCAGTGATGCTACAGCTTTTAATGAGCAGTACTTC. Translating it yields CATSDATAFNEQYF.

The chain uses TRBV19 and TRBJ1-5, with 8 bases fitting TRBD1. Trimming at V came to 9 bases and at J to 6 bases, leaving 7 bases not matched to a gene. Germline V gives CDR1 LNHDA, CDR2 SQIVND (reference sequence). The CDR3 contains 13 residues. The CDR3 bases are TGTGCCAGCGGAGGACAGGGCATTCAGCCCCAGCATTTT. Protein sequence: CASGGQGIQPQHF.

This chain uses TRBV4-2 with TRBJ2-7; 8 bases match TRBD1. Germline V gene data show CDR1 as LGHNA and CDR2 as YNFKEQ. J lost 6 bases, V lost 9 bases, and 4 bases had no gene match. This CDR3 is built from 11 residues. CDR3 bases: TGTGCCAGTGGACAGGGATCCGAGCAGTACTTC. Residues: CASGQGSEQYF.

This clone was detected once. This rearrangement joins TRBV28 to TRBJ2-7; D possibly corresponds to TRBD2 (6 bases). The CDR3 has 14 residues. Trimming took 8 bases from V and 3 from J, leaving 17 bases between them. The germline gives CDR1 MDHEN, CDR2 SYDVKM. CDR3 bases: TGTGCCAGCGGGGCCCTCGGGGGACGCTACGAGCAGTACTTC. Its translation is CASGALGGRYEQYF.

The chain has TRBV9 and TRBJ2-3; TRBD2 agrees at 9 bases. This CDR3 spans 17 amino acids. The germline gives CDR1 SGDLS, CDR2 YYNGEE. Trimming removed 0 bases from V and 5 bases from J; junction bases left unmatched: 10. CDR3 DNA sequence: TGTGCCAGCAGCGTAGCTATTGCGGGAGGGCCCGGAGATACGCAGTATTTT. It translates to CASSVAIAGGPGDTQYF.

The chain has TRBV5-5 and TRBJ2-1; no definite D call. In germline, CDR1 is SGHKS, CDR2 YYEKEE (reference sequence). The CDR3 consists of 13 residues. V was cut by 4 bases and J by 3 bases, with 8 bases left in between. CDR3 nucleotide sequence: TGTGCCAGCAGCATGGACCTCTACAATGAGCAGTTCTTC. Residues: CASSMDLYNEQFF.

The chain couples TRBV4-3 to TRBJ1-1; 12 nucleotides match TRBD1. From germline, CDR1 is LGHNA and CDR2 YSLEER. The CDR3 covers 16 residues. The ends lost 1 base at V and 10 bases at J; junction bases unmatched: 10. The CDR3, as DNA: TGCGCCAGCAGCCAAGCATTAATTGGGACAGGGGGCTTAGCTTTCTTT. It encodes CASSQALIGTGGLAFF.

As for this clone: Other DNA sequences in the same sample also yield this CDR3. The chain links TRBV19 to TRBJ1-5; D is possibly TRBD1 (5 bases). Trimming removed 4 bases from V and 2 bases from J, with 6 bases in between. CDR3 length: 13 residues. CDR1 and CDR2 (germline): LNHDA, SQIVND (reference sequence). CDR3: CASSKQGNQPQHF. CDR3 in DNA: TGTGCCAGTAGTAAACAGGGCAATCAGCCCCAGCATTTT. Supplemented by reference TRBV19 and TRBJ1-5, the full variable domain reads DGGITQSPKYLFRKEGQNVTLSCEQNLNHDAMYWYRQDPGQGLRLIYYSQIVNDFQKGDIAEGYSVSREKKESFPLTVTSAQKNPTAFYLCASSKQGNQPQHFGDGTRLSIL.